This is a list of T cell receptor beta chains from one sample in a study of blood T cell repertoires in COVID-19. The table came from immunoSEQ multiplex PCR; TCRdb's copy has only in-frame clones and leaves some out. The data show over 350,000 clones, approximately 90% seen once. The sequencing sample was made of PBMCs or T cells enriched from blood (not recorded which). The receptors originated from a woman aged 18-29 years who had recovered from COVID-19. Each CDR3 is given with its conserved first and last residue. Each record gives: D gene, clone size, J gene, V gene, CDR3 protein, CDR3 DNA. The D gene is left open where the match is weak. Rows may omit the clone size; those that give it use once, few, many or a size class.

D: -; size: -; J: TRBJ1-1; V: TRBV10-3; CDR3: CAIEMAGGGQKAFF; DNA: TGTGCCATTGAAATGGCTGGGGGCGGTCAAAAAGCTTTCTTT
D: TRBD2; size: -; J: TRBJ2-5; V: TRBV10-1; CDR3: CASSPGLAVQETQYF; DNA: TGCGCCAGCAGTCCGGGACTAGCGGTACAAGAGACCCAGTACTTC
D: -; size: -; J: TRBJ1-6; V: TRBV30; CDR3: CAWGGGGIPLHF; DNA: TGTGCCTGGGGCGGCGGGGGGATACCCCTCCACTTT
D: TRBD1; size: -; J: TRBJ1-1; V: TRBV5-1; CDR3: CASKRIGQGGGQAFF; DNA: TGCGCCAGCAAGAGGATCGGACAGGGCGGTGGTCAGGCTTTCTTT
D: -; size: many; J: TRBJ1-1; V: TRBV4-1; CDR3: CASSLQAGAEAFF; DNA: TGCGCCAGCAGCCTCCAGGCGGGGGCTGAAGCTTTCTTT
D: TRBD1; size: once; J: TRBJ2-3; V: TRBV13; CDR3: CASSLTGGSTDTQYF; DNA: TGTGCCAGCAGCTTAACAGGGGGTAGCACAGATACGCAGTATTTT
D: -; size: -; J: TRBJ1-4; V: TRBV15; CDR3: CATSRDRTNGEKLFF; DNA: TGTGCCACCAGCAGAGATCGAACGAACGGTGAAAAACTGTTTTTT
D: -; size: -; J: TRBJ1-5; V: TRBV7-2; CDR3: CASSTGPANQPQHF; DNA: TGTGCCAGTTCGACAGGTCCGGCCAATCAGCCCCAGCATTTT
D: -; size: -; J: TRBJ1-1; V: TRBV6-5; CDR3: CASLIAGGLNTEAFF; DNA: TGTGCCAGCCTAATCGCGGGGGGCCTGAACACTGAAGCTTTCTTT
D: TRBD1; size: -; J: TRBJ1-2; V: TRBV30; CDR3: CAFTGQKGYGYTF; DNA: TGTGCCTTCACGGGACAGAAGGGCTATGGCTACACCTTC
D: -; size: -; J: TRBJ1-1; V: TRBV6-5; CDR3: CASRGTIRGTEAFF; DNA: TGTGCCAGCAGGGGAACGATCAGGGGCACTGAAGCTTTCTTT
D: TRBD1; size: -; J: TRBJ1-2; V: TRBV29-1; CDR3: CSVDPGQGTYGYTF; DNA: TGCAGCGTTGATCCGGGACAGGGGACCTATGGCTACACCTTC
D: TRBD1; size: -; J: TRBJ1-1; V: TRBV5-1; CDR3: CASSPRKGQGPNTEAFF; DNA: TGCGCCAGCAGCCCGAGAAAAGGACAGGGGCCGAACACTGAAGCTTTCTTT
D: -; size: -; J: TRBJ1-6; V: TRBV2; CDR3: CASSDGVSPLHF; DNA: TGTGCCAGCAGCGACGGGGTCTCACCCCTCCACTTT
D: -; size: -; J: TRBJ1-1; V: TRBV4-1; CDR3: CASSHKQGMNTEAFF; DNA: TGCGCCAGCAGCCACAAACAGGGAATGAACACTGAAGCTTTCTTT
D: TRBD1; size: -; J: TRBJ1-4; V: TRBV27; CDR3: CASSLDRGSAEKLFF; DNA: TGTGCCAGCAGTTTGGACAGGGGATCGGCTGAAAAACTGTTTTTT
D: TRBD1; size: -; J: TRBJ2-6; V: TRBV11-2; CDR3: CASRDTGAGANVLTF; DNA: TGTGCCAGCAGAGACACAGGGGCTGGGGCCAACGTCCTGACTTTC
D: TRBD1; size: -; J: TRBJ1-2; V: TRBV9; CDR3: CASSGGQGTNYGYTF; DNA: TGTGCCAGCAGCGGCGGACAGGGGACGAACTATGGCTACACCTTC
D: TRBD1; size: -; J: TRBJ1-1; V: TRBV5-6; CDR3: CASSLTEGARTEAFF; DNA: TGTGCCAGCAGCTTGACGGAGGGGGCGAGGACTGAAGCTTTCTTT
D: TRBD1; size: -; J: TRBJ1-2; V: TRBV18; CDR3: CASSQDRAASGYTF; DNA: TGTGCCAGCTCACAAGACAGGGCGGCCTCTGGCTACACCTTC
D: -; size: -; J: TRBJ2-2; V: TRBV6-5; CDR3: CASRVPRGNTGELFF; DNA: TGTGCCAGCAGGGTTCCCAGGGGGAACACCGGGGAGCTGTTTTTT
D: -; size: few; J: TRBJ1-4; V: TRBV18; CDR3: CASSPIGANEKLFF; DNA: TGTGCCAGCTCACCCATCGGAGCTAATGAAAAACTGTTTTTT
D: -; size: -; J: TRBJ2-7; V: TRBV7-2; CDR3: CASSPGAGAMGQYF; DNA: TGTGCCAGCAGCCCTGGGGCCGGTGCTATGGGGCAGTACTTC
D: -; size: -; J: TRBJ2-5; V: TRBV18; CDR3: CASSLQETQYF; DNA: TGTGCCAGCTCACTACAAGAGACCCAGTACTTC
D: TRBD2; size: -; J: TRBJ2-1; V: TRBV28; CDR3: CASSLTQWTSSGNEQFF; DNA: TGTGCCAGCAGTTTGACCCAGTGGACTAGCTCGGGCAATGAGCAGTTCTTC
D: -; size: -; J: TRBJ1-3; V: TRBV6-5; CDR3: CASKQVPGNTIYF; DNA: TGTGCCAGCAAACAGGTCCCTGGAAACACCATATATTTT
D: TRBD1; size: few; J: TRBJ1-1; V: TRBV27; CDR3: CASGPERDRGRVTEAFF; DNA: TGTGCCAGCGGCCCTGAGCGGGACAGGGGTCGTGTCACTGAAGCTTTCTTT
D: -; size: -; J: TRBJ1-1; V: TRBV18; CDR3: CASSPSLNTEAFF; DNA: TGTGCCAGCTCACCATCTCTGAACACTGAAGCTTTCTTT
D: TRBD2; size: -; J: TRBJ2-7; V: TRBV3-1/TRBV3-2; CDR3: CASSEERSGIISYEQYF; DNA: TGTGCCAGCAGCGAAGAGAGGAGCGGGATAATCTCCTACGAGCAGTACTTC
D: TRBD1; size: -; J: TRBJ1-6; V: TRBV2; CDR3: CASDRGRNSPLHF; DNA: TGTGCCAGTGACAGGGGAAGAAATTCACCCCTCCACTTT
D: -; size: few; J: TRBJ1-6; V: TRBV6-6; CDR3: CASHVGGAAYSPLHF; DNA: TGTGCCAGCCACGTGGGGGGGGCGGCCTATTCACCCCTCCACTTT
D: TRBD1; size: -; J: TRBJ1-2; V: TRBV7-9; CDR3: CASSLPGGHGYTF; DNA: TGTGCCAGCAGCTTACCAGGGGGTCATGGCTACACCTTC
D: TRBD1; size: -; J: TRBJ1-1; V: TRBV9; CDR3: CASSMGTGNTFDTEAFF; DNA: TGTGCCAGCAGCATGGGGACAGGGAATACTTTTGACACTGAAGCTTTCTTT
D: TRBD1; size: -; J: TRBJ2-1; V: TRBV5-1; CDR3: CASSSGTEYNEQFF; DNA: TGCGCCAGCAGCTCCGGGACAGAGTACAATGAGCAGTTCTTC
D: TRBD1; size: -; J: TRBJ1-2; V: TRBV30; CDR3: CAWTLTRDSYGYTF; DNA: TGTGCCTGGACCTTAACCCGGGACAGCTATGGCTACACCTTC
D: -; size: -; J: TRBJ2-4; V: TRBV11-2; CDR3: CASSRTIPPWDIQYF; DNA: TGTGCCAGCAGCCGGACTATACCCCCCTGGGACATTCAGTACTTC
D: TRBD2; size: few; J: TRBJ2-2; V: TRBV15; CDR3: CATSRDRGGANTGELFF; DNA: TGTGCCACCAGCAGAGATCGCGGGGGGGCCAACACCGGGGAGCTGTTTTTT
D: -; size: -; J: TRBJ1-5; V: TRBV5-5; CDR3: CASSLEWQYSNQPQHF; DNA: TGTGCCAGCAGCTTGGAGTGGCAGTATAGCAATCAGCCCCAGCATTTT
D: -; size: -; J: TRBJ1-2; V: TRBV7-2; CDR3: CASSLVLTF; DNA: TGTGCCAGCAGCTTAGTCCTTACCTTC
D: TRBD2; size: -; J: TRBJ2-3; V: TRBV7-2; CDR3: CASSLRLAGGRTDTQYF; DNA: TGTGCCAGCAGCTTAAGGCTAGCGGGGGGGCGCACAGATACGCAGTATTTT
D: TRBD1; size: -; J: TRBJ1-2; V: TRBV30; CDR3: CAWSIPQGAETF; DNA: TGTGCCTGGAGTATTCCACAGGGGGCAGAAACCTTC
D: -; size: once; J: TRBJ1-1; V: TRBV18; CDR3: CASSATPEAFF; DNA: TGTGCCAGCTCCGCTACGCCGGAAGCTTTCTTT
D: -; size: -; J: TRBJ1-4; V: TRBV29-1; CDR3: CSVERPGSEKLFF; DNA: TGCAGCGTTGAACGACCGGGGAGTGAAAAACTGTTTTTT
D: -; size: -; J: TRBJ1-2; V: TRBV7-9; CDR3: CASSLNLVGYTF; DNA: TGTGCCAGCAGCTTAAACCTAGTAGGCTACACCTTC
D: TRBD2; size: -; J: TRBJ2-2; V: TRBV15; CDR3: CATSTSGGLNTGELFF; DNA: TGTGCCACCAGCACTAGCGGGGGGTTGAACACCGGGGAGCTGTTTTTT
D: -; size: -; J: TRBJ1-6; V: TRBV30; CDR3: CAWDIGQNFIYNSPLHF; DNA: TGTGCCTGGGATATTGGGCAGAACTTTATTTATAATTCACCCCTCCACTTT
D: TRBD2; size: once; J: TRBJ2-2; V: TRBV5-1; CDR3: CASSIGLAGFRTGELFF; DNA: TGCGCCAGCAGCATAGGACTAGCGGGGTTTAGGACCGGGGAGCTGTTTTTT
D: -; size: -; J: TRBJ1-6; V: TRBV9; CDR3: CASSVETHSAPLHF; DNA: TGTGCCAGCAGCGTAGAGACTCACTCGGCGCCCCTCCACTTT
D: TRBD2; size: -; J: TRBJ2-7; V: TRBV7-2; CDR3: CASSLEGGGVSYEQYF; DNA: TGTGCCAGCAGCTTAGAGGGCGGGGGGGTCTCTTACGAGCAGTACTTC
D: TRBD1; size: -; J: TRBJ1-2; V: TRBV30; CDR3: CAWSENRGGGYTF; DNA: TGTGCCTGGAGTGAGAACAGGGGTGGTGGCTACACCTTC
D: -; size: -; J: TRBJ1-2; V: TRBV6-5; CDR3: CASVSSYYGYTF; DNA: TGTGCCAGCGTTTCTTCCTACTATGGCTACACCTTC
D: -; size: -; J: TRBJ1-2; V: TRBV29-1; CDR3: CSVDLVRGARGYTF; DNA: TGCAGCGTTGATCTTGTTCGGGGGGCGAGAGGCTACACCTTC
D: -; size: -; J: TRBJ2-3; V: TRBV5-1; CDR3: CASSYTGTLITDTQYF; DNA: TGCGCCAGCAGCTATACCGGGACATTAATCACAGATACGCAGTATTTT